Shown below are 23 T cell receptor beta chains from a single sample sequenced in a study of shared clonotypes between healthy human individuals. The table came from immunoSEQ multiplex PCR; TCRdb's copy has only in-frame clones and leaves some out. The sample lists about 1 million clones, around 75% occurring once. Sequenced: memory CD4+ T cells sorted from blood. As to subset: CD45RA-negative fraction. These receptors all stem from a man between 18 and 29 years old in good health.

The chain combines TRBV4-2 with TRBJ2-3; 10 bases map to TRBD1. V dropped 1 base and J dropped 1; count of bases not matched to a gene: 5. The V gene's germline CDR1 is LGHNA and CDR2 YNFKEQ. The length of the CDR3 is 17 residues. Here the CDR3 DNA reads TGTGCCAGCAGCCAAGCATTAGGACAGGGGGGCACAGATACGCAGTATTTT. The encoded protein is CASSQALGQGGTDTQYF.

This clone turned up a few times. This chain uses TRBV6-6 with TRBJ2-5; D is possibly TRBD1 or TRBD2 (5 bases each). Trimming took off 7 bases at V and 5 bases at J, with 11 bases between the two ends. Germline CDR1 MNHNY, CDR2 SVGAGI (reference sequence). CDR3 size: 12 residues. In DNA form, the CDR3 reads TGTGCCAGCAACCCGGGGCACGAGACCCAGTACTTC. Translating gives CASNPGHETQYF.

This clone was picked up many times. V is TRBV4-1 and J is TRBJ2-6; TRBD1 matches at 7 bases. V gave up 0 bases and J gave up 4 bases; unmatched junction bases: 0. Per the germline V gene, CDR1 is MGHRA and CDR2 is YSYEKL. The CDR3 loop spans 15 amino acids. The CDR3 DNA reads as TGCGCCAGCAGCCAAGAGGGACAGGGGGCCAACGTCCTGACTTTC. The encoded protein is CASSQEGQGANVLTF.

This chain connects TRBV18 to TRBJ1-5; D not resolved. V lost 0 bases, J lost 4 bases, and 13 bases lay in between. The CDR3 length is 16 residues. The V gene's germline CDR1 is KGHSH and CDR2 LQKENI. Here the CDR3 DNA reads TGTGCCAGCTCACCACCAGGGAGTTTGGGTAATCAGCCCCAGCATTTT. Translating it yields CASSPPGSLGNQPQHF. Variable domain in full (rest from reference TRBV18 and TRBJ1-5): NAGVMQNPRHLVRRRGQEARLRCSPMKGHSHVYWYRQLPEEGLKFMVYLQKENIIDESGMPKERFSAEFPKEGPSILRIQQVVRGDSAAYFCASSPPGSLGNQPQHFGDGTRLSIL.

This CDR3 is CAWSVSARGLGTQYF. CDR3 DNA sequence: TGTGCCTGGAGTGTATCGGCCCGAGGGTTGGGGACCCAGTACTTC. The gene calls are TRBV30 and TRBJ2-5; D might be TRBD2 (5 bases). Germline loops: CDR1 GTSNPN, CDR2 SVGIG (reference sequence). The CDR3 is 15 amino acids. V was trimmed by 0 bases and J by 7 bases, leaving 18 bases between them.

The rearrangement uses TRBV5-6 and TRBJ1-2; D might be TRBD1 (6 bases). V lost 0 bases, J lost 7 bases, and 13 bases lay in between. Germline CDR1 is SGHDT and CDR2 is YYEEEE. The CDR3 has 14 residues. CDR3 residues: CASSLGGLTSGYTF. The CDR3 DNA is TGTGCCAGCAGCTTGGGGGGGCTAACGAGTGGCTACACCTTC.

The chain couples TRBV28 to TRBJ1-5; weak D call: TRBD1 (6 bases). CDR3 size: 16 residues. Germline V gives CDR1 MDHEN, CDR2 SYDVKM. V lost 3 bases, J lost 2 bases, and 14 bases lay in between. Written as DNA, the CDR3 is TGTGCCAGCAGTTTGGGGTGGACAGCCGGCAATCAGCCCCAGCATTTT. The encoded protein is CASSLGWTAGNQPQHF.

The chain carries TRBV6-5 and TRBJ2-1, with D perhaps matching TRBD1 (5 bases). CDR1 and CDR2 (germline): MNHEY, SVGAGI. This CDR3 spans 15 amino acids. Trimming stripped 5 bases from V and 1 base from J, with 12 bases between. CDR3 bases: TGTGCCAGCAGTAGAGTGCAGGGATCCTACAATGAGCAGTTCTTC. It specifies CASSRVQGSYNEQFF.

V usage is TRBV6-1 and J usage is TRBJ1-3; D gene unclear. V was cut by 10 bases and J by 1 base, with 17 bases left in between. The germline gives CDR1 MNHNS, CDR2 SASEGT. CDR3 size: 15 residues. The CDR3: CATGRQTLSGNTIYF. The CDR3 DNA reads as TGTGCCACCGGGAGGCAGACCCTTTCTGGAAACACCATATATTTT.

J is TRBJ2-6 and V is TRBV7-3; 12 bases are shared with TRBD1. Germline CDR1 and CDR2: SGHTA and FQGTGA. This CDR3 contains 17 residues. Trimming cost V 3 bases and J 4 bases; bases outside gene matches: 4. CDR3 loop: CASSFSGQGAGANVLTF. The CDR3 nucleotides read TGTGCCAGCAGCTTCTCGGGACAGGGGGCCGGGGCCAACGTCCTGACTTTC.

This clone occurred a few times. The CDR3 DNA reads as TGTGCCAGTAGTTTCGACGGACAATCGCCCCTCCACTTT. This encodes CASSFDGQSPLHF. The V call is TRBV19, the J call TRBJ1-6, with D possibly TRBD1 on 5 matching bases. The CDR3 spans 13 residues. V was shortened by 5 bases and J by 13 bases, with 15 bases between the two germline ends. Germline values: CDR1 LNHDA, CDR2 SQIVND (reference sequence).

This chain links TRBV7-3 with TRBJ2-7, with D tentatively TRBD2 (6 bases). Germline V lookup: CDR1 SGHTA, CDR2 FQGTGA. Trimming cost V 4 bases and J 3 bases, with 16 bases left between them. There are 15 residues in the CDR3. CDR3 sequence (DNA): TGTGCCAGCAGCTACCAAGGGACTGGCGGCTACGAGCAGTACTTC. It yields the protein CASSYQGTGGYEQYF.

The chain combines TRBV5-1 with TRBJ2-5; D unclear. From germline, CDR1 is SGHRS and CDR2 YFSETQ. The CDR3 runs to 13 residues. Trimming took off 0 bases at V and 3 bases at J, with 6 bases between the two ends. CDR3 amino acids: CASSLAAKETQYF. DNA for the CDR3: TGCGCCAGCAGCTTGGCGGCTAAAGAGACCCAGTACTTC. Full variable domain (remainder filled in from reference TRBV5-1 and TRBJ2-5): KAGVTQTPRYLIKTRGQQVTLSCSPISGHRSVSWYQQTPGQGLQFLFEYFSETQRNKGNFPGRFSGRQFSNSRSEMNVSTLELGDSALYLCASSLAAKETQYFGPGTRLLVL.

The gene calls are TRBV7-9 and TRBJ2-6; D might be TRBD2 (6 bases). Germline lookup yields CDR1 SEHNR and CDR2 FQNEAQ (reference sequence). CDR3 length: 16 amino acids. Trimming shortened V by 4 bases and J by 0 bases, and 10 bases separated the two germline ends. The CDR3 is CASSSGVASGANVLTF. In DNA form, the CDR3 reads TGTGCCAGCAGCTCGGGGGTGGCCTCTGGGGCCAACGTCCTGACTTTC.

The chain recombines TRBV5-4 with TRBJ2-7; 11 bases are a match to TRBD1. The J segment lost 3 bases and the V segment lost 1 base, leaving 3 bases of the junction unmatched. This CDR3 is built from 15 residues. Germline CDR1 SGHNT, CDR2 YYREEE (reference sequence). CDR3 protein: CASSLRDRGIYEQYF. The CDR3 nucleotides are TGTGCCAGCAGCTTGAGGGACAGGGGGATCTACGAGCAGTACTTC.

CDR3 amino acids: CASSPLAGPIYNEQFF. The CDR3, as DNA: TGTGCCAGCAGCCCTTTAGCGGGGCCGATTTACAATGAGCAGTTCTTC. The chain has TRBV7-6 and TRBJ2-1, with 8 bases identical to TRBD2. The V gene end was trimmed by 5 bases and the J gene end by 4 bases; junction bases not matched to a gene: 10. The CDR3 runs 16 residues. Germline assignment: CDR1 SGHVS and CDR2 FNYEAQ.

This clone was observed once. V usage is TRBV5-4 and J usage is TRBJ2-4; 8 bases line up with TRBD2. The CDR3 is made up of 14 amino acids. Germline lookup yields CDR1 SGHNT and CDR2 YYREEE (reference sequence). The V segment lost 2 bases and the J segment 9 bases; nucleotides outside the gene matches: 7. Here the CDR3 DNA reads TGTGCCAGCAGCTTAAACGGGGGGGCTATCATTCAGTACTTC. Translated: CASSLNGGAIIQYF. Variable domain in full (rest from reference TRBV5-4 and TRBJ2-4): ETGVTQSPTHLIKTRGQQVTLRCSSQSGHNTVSWYQQALGQGPQFIFQYYREEENGRGNFPPRFSGLQFPNYSSELNVNALELDDSALYLCASSLNGGAIIQYFGAGTRLSVL.

The chain recombines TRBV23-1 with TRBJ1-2, with D possibly being TRBD1 (6 bases). TRBV23-1 is designated an ORF whose function remains uncertain. There are 13 residues in the CDR3. V was cut by 6 bases and J by 2 bases, with 10 bases left in between. DNA for the CDR3: TGCGCCAGCAGACAGGGCCCCAACTATGGCTACACCTTC. Translation gives CASRQGPNYGYTF.

This clone appeared many times. This chain uses TRBV6-1 with TRBJ1-2; D possibly corresponds to TRBD1 (6 bases). The V and J ends lost 1 base and 6 bases respectively, with 12 bases between them. Germline-derived CDR1 and CDR2 are MNHNS and SASEGT. The CDR3 extends over 14 amino acids. The chain's CDR3 is CASSEVWGANGYTF. CDR3 bases: TGTGCCAGCAGTGAAGTGTGGGGGGCGAATGGCTACACCTTC.

This clone turned up a few times. The chain carries TRBV29-1 and TRBJ2-5; D perhaps matches TRBD2 (7 bases). Per the germline V gene, CDR1 is SQVTM and CDR2 is ANQGSEA. V gave up 7 bases and J gave up 5 bases, with 14 bases separating them. CDR3 length: 12 amino acids. The CDR3 DNA follows: TGCAGCGCCGAACAGGGAGGGGAGACCCAGTACTTC. Amino acids: CSAEQGGETQYF.

About this clone: This could be a read error, since a much larger clone is one nucleotide away. The chain uses TRBV5-5 and TRBJ2-7; 7 positions agree with TRBD2. Per germline, CDR1 SGHKS and CDR2 YYEKEE (reference sequence). The CDR3 runs to 13 residues. V lost 2 bases, J lost 2 bases, and 1 base stayed unmatched. CDR3 sequence (DNA): TGTGCCAGCAGCTTCGGGACTACCTACGAGCAGTACTTC. Its translation: CASSFGTTYEQYF.

The chain is built from TRBV7-2 and TRBJ2-3; 7 bases line up with TRBD2. The CDR3 contains 16 residues. Germline-derived CDR1 and CDR2 are SGHTA and FQGNSA. Trimming removed 1 base from V and 6 bases from J; junction bases left unmatched: 10. CDR3 DNA: TGTGCCAGCAGCTTAGTATCCAGCGGGGATCTCGATACGCAGTATTTT. It specifies CASSLVSSGDLDTQYF.

To note about this clone: Germline and junction disagree at one end, which may indicate a read error. The chain uses TRBV7-7 and TRBJ2-1; D unclear. Germline values: CDR1 SSHAT, CDR2 FNYEAQ (reference sequence). The CDR3 extends over 17 amino acids. The CDR3 loop reads CASSPGGPTDTYNEQFF. CDR3 sequence (DNA): TGTGCTAGCAGCCCAGGTGGGCCGACTGATACCTACAATGAGCAGTTCTTC. Using reference TRBV7-7 and TRBJ2-1 for the parts outside the CDR3, the full variable domain is GAGVSQSPRYKVTKRGQDVTLRCDPISSHATLYWYQQALGQGPEFLTYFNYEAQPDKSGLPSDRFSAERPEGSISTLTIQRTEQRDSAMYRCASSPGGPTDTYNEQFFGPGTRLTVL.